Described below is a single T cell receptor beta chain sequence and its context. Its specificity is unknown. The CDR3 is 17 residues long. Germline values: CDR1 MGHRA, CDR2 YSYEKL. J lost 0 bases, V lost 4 bases, and 3 bases had no gene match. The sample belongs to a study of cytomegalovirus exposure and HLA in healthy donors. Findings and caveats of the study: Another analysis was done later, and it associated around 15,000 TCR beta sequences with HLA alleles at 0.05 false discovery rate.

PCR involved 60 Vbeta and 13 Jbeta primers. Sequencing used immunoSEQ multiplex PCR; TCRdb keeps in-frame clones, though not all of them. The sample has some 130,000 clones; 75% to 85% are singletons. The rearrangement links TRBV4-1 to TRBJ2-1; 13 bases agree with TRBD2. Sample: PBMCs. The receptor was isolated from a man aged 30-40 years in good health and CMV-seronegative. The CDR3 is CASSPRTSGSSYNEQFF. The CDR3 nucleotides are TGCGCCAGCAGCCCACGGACTAGCGGGAGCTCCTACAATGAGCAGTTCTTC.